This T cell receptor beta chain was sequenced during a study of CD8+ T cells in alopecia areata (dated by TCRdb to 2016 to 2018). Describing the broader study: Treated patients were enrolled in an open-label pilot trial of oral tofacitinib, 5 to 10 mg twice daily, for moderate-to-severe alopecia areata. Tofacitinib was administered for 6 to 18 months, and 6 months of follow-up off drug were then conducted to assess delayed response and recurrence. The study used high-throughput TCRbeta sequencing to examine T cell clonal expansion in alopecia areata, in both the C3H/HeJ mouse model and human patients. Scalp tissue and sorted CD4+ and CD8+ peripheral blood T cells from patchy and totalis/universalis alopecia areata patients and from healthy controls were covered by human TCRbeta sequencing. Patients on tofacitinib were biopsied at baseline and after 4 and 24 weeks of treatment, and several of the patients also had a later scalp biopsy. Scalp clonality was compared among normal scalp (n=4), patchy alopecia areata scalp (n=8), and alopecia totalis/universalis scalp (n=8). RNA was obtained with the PAXgene miRNA kit for fixed scalp, the miRNeasy kit for PBMCs, and the RNeasy kit for mouse skin. TCRbeta CDR3 regions were amplified by immunoSEQ multiplex PCR with 35 Vbeta forward and 13 Jbeta reverse primers.

A word on this clone: It has no known antigen specificity. It has no much larger one-base neighbor in the sample; base qualities were not kept.

The protocol used for the library was the immunoSEQ multiplex PCR assay. RNA was extracted from all samples and reverse transcribed into cDNA as template for TCR sequencing. SuperScript III was used to make first-strand cDNA, primed with a 2:1 mix of oligo-dT and random hexamers. A synthetic immune receptor repertoire was used to assess amplification bias, and residual bias was removed computationally. As for the original processing: Raw reads were preprocessed for error removal, and CDR3 was defined according to IMGT conventions as running from the conserved cysteine to phenylalanine. Clonality was calculated as 1 minus Shannon entropy normalized by log2 of the number of productive unique TCRs. CD4 or CD8 identity of scalp clones was inferred by cross-referencing scalp TCRbeta sequences with sorted blood CD4 and CD8 repertoires. Entries here come from immuneACCESS through TCRdb and include only in-frame sequences with V and J called. Some clones fail to appear in such tables; in the studies checked, an unresolved V gene covers under half of the shortfall, and the cause of the remainder is unknown. V and J calls and clone size are those listed in that table; D and trimming were worked out from the DNA. The sample yields about 150,000 clones; around 60% were counted once. Under 6.5% of the sample belongs to the ten largest clones.

What the time point label conveys for this sample: baseline before oral tofacitinib. Lesional scalp punch biopsies and peripheral blood were collected from alopecia areata patients. After PBMCs were isolated by density centrifugation and stained for CD3, CD4 and CD8, a FACSAria was used to sort CD4+ and CD8+ T cells. Findings and caveats that apply to the study as a whole: Unlike mouse skin, which is dominated by gammadelta T cells, normal human skin has resident alphabeta T cells that are also sequenced, and this complicates analysis of the scalp TCR repertoire. Shared TCR sequences between patients were less evident than in mice, which may be partly attributable to HLA diversity in the patient population. Compared with normal scalp, lesional scalp had higher clonality and more expanded CD8+ clones, particularly in alopecia totalis/universalis, a pattern that suggests antigenic drive.

The TCR was taken from a human donor with alopecia areata. The specimen was CD4+ T cells sorted from blood, collected at week 0.

CDR3 protein: CASRIRGQGAHEQYF. The sequence in DNA is TGTGCCAGCAGGATTCGCGGACAGGGTGCTCACGAGCAGTACTTC. The chain links TRBV2 with TRBJ2-7; TRBD1 aligns with 8 central bases. The CDR3 covers 15 residues, taking in both the cysteine and the phenylalanine. Only the CDR3 part of the read is kept: 45 bases, read in frame from the first base. The germline V gene provides CDR1 SNHLY and CDR2 FYNNEI. V has 6 bases trimmed and J has 5 bases trimmed; junction bases matching no gene number 12. The full variable domain, with segments outside the CDR3 supplied by the reference TRBV2 and TRBJ2-7 proteins, appears as EPEVTQTPSHQVTQMGQEVILRCVPISNHLYFYWYRQILGQKVEFLVSFYNNEISEKSEIFDDQFSVERPDGSNFTLKIRSTKLEDSAMYFCASRIRGQGAHEQYFGPGTRLTVT.